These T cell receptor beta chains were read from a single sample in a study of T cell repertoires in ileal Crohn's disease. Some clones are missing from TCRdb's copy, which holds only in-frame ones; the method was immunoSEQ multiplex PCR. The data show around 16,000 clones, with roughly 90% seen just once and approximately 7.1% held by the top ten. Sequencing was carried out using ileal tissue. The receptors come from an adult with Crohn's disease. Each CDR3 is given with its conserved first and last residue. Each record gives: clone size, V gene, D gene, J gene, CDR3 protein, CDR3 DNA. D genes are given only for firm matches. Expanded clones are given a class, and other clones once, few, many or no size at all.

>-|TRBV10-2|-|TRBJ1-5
CASSDSDNNQPQHF
TGCGCCAGCAGTGACAGCGATAACAATCAGCCCCAGCATTTT
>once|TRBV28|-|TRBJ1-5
CASSSSPRRPQHF
TGTGCCAGCAGTTCCTCCCCGCGGCGGCCCCAGCATTTT
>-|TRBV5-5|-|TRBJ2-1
CASRTQGSSYNEQFF
TGTGCCAGCAGGACACAGGGAAGCTCCTACAATGAGCAGTTCTTC
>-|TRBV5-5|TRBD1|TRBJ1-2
CASSPGTVYGYTF
TGTGCCAGCAGCCCCGGGACAGTCTATGGCTACACCTTC
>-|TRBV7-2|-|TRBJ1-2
CASSFGSLRGYGYTF
TGTGCCAGCAGCTTCGGGTCCCTACGTGGCTATGGCTACACCTTC
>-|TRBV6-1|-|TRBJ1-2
CASSETGEGGGYTF
TGTGCCAGCAGTGAAACGGGGGAGGGAGGCGGCTACACCTTC
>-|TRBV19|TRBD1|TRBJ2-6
CASKGQGTGANVLTF
TGTGCCAGTAAGGGACAGGGGACTGGGGCCAACGTCCTGACTTTC
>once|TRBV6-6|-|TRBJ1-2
CASSQPGLGYGYTF
TGTGCCAGCAGTCAACCGGGACTAGGGTATGGCTACACCTTC
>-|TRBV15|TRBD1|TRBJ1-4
CATSTPGQINEKLFF
TGTGCCACCAGCACCCCGGGACAGATTAATGAAAAACTGTTTTTT
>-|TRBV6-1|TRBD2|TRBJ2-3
CASTGGGSTDTQYF
TGTGCCAGCACTGGGGGGGGGAGCACAGATACGCAGTATTTT
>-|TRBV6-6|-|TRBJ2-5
CASSYVSLQETQYF
TGTGCCAGCAGTTACGTCAGTTTACAAGAGACCCAGTACTTC
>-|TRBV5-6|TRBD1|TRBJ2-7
CASSLQGAGSYEQYF
TGTGCCAGCAGCTTGCAGGGGGCAGGGTCCTACGAGCAGTACTTC
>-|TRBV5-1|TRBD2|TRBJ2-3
CASCASGGSTDTQYF
TGCGCCAGCTGCGCTAGCGGGGGGAGCACAGATACGCAGTATTTT
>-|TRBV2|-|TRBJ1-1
CASSGALNTEAFF
TGTGCCAGCAGTGGGGCCCTAAACACTGAAGCTTTCTTT
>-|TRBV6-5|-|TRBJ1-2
CASSPEEHYGYTF
TGTGCCAGCAGCCCGGAGGAGCACTATGGCTACACCTTC
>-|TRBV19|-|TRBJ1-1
CASSATLNTEAFF
TGTGCCAGTAGTGCGACATTGAACACTGAAGCTTTCTTT
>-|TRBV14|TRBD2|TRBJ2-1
CASSQELAGGHNEQFF
TGTGCCAGCAGCCAAGAACTAGCGGGGGGGCACAATGAGCAGTTCTTC
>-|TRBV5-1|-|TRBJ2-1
CASSLGGNEQFF
TGCGCCAGCAGCTTGGGTGGCAATGAGCAGTTCTTC
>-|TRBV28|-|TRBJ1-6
CASSQEFAGSPLHF
TGTGCCAGCAGCCAAGAATTCGCGGGATCACCCCTCCACTTT
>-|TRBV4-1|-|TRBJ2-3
CASSQEDSTDTQYF
TGCGCCAGCAGCCAAGAGGACAGCACAGATACGCAGTATTTT
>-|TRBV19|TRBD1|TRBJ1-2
CASNDREDGYTF
TGTGCCAGCAACGACAGGGAGGATGGCTACACCTTC
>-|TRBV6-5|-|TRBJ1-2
CASSYSDIGYGYTF
TGTGCCAGCAGTTACTCCGACATCGGTTATGGCTACACCTTC
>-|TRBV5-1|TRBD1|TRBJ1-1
CASSWGQSNTEAFF
TGCGCCAGCAGCTGGGGACAGTCGAACACTGAAGCTTTCTTT
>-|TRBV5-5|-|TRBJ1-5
CASSLAWGYNQPQHF
TGTGCCAGCAGCTTGGCCTGGGGCTACAATCAGCCCCAGCATTTT
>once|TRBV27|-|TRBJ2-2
CASSLWANTGELFF
TGTGCCAGCAGTTTATGGGCGAACACCGGGGAGCTGTTTTTT
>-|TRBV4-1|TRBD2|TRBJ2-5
CASSQELAGAQETQYF
TGCGCCAGCAGCCAAGAGCTAGCGGGGGCACAAGAGACCCAGTACTTC
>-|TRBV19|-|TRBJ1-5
CASTNRSVSQPQHF
TGTGCCAGTACCAATCGCTCGGTCTCTCAGCCCCAGCATTTT
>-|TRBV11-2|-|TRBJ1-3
CASSLDGGPGNTIYF
TGTGCCAGCAGCTTAGACGGGGGGCCAGGAAACACCATATATTTT
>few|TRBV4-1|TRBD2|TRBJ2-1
CASSQDRTSYYNEQFF
TGCGCCAGCAGCCAAGACCGGACTAGCTACTACAATGAGCAGTTCTTC
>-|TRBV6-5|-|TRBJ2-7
CASSYAGSYEQYF
TGTGCCAGCAGTTACGCGGGGTCCTACGAGCAGTACTTC
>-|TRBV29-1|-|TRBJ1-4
CSVLPDANEKLFF
TGCAGCGTTCTCCCGGATGCTAATGAAAAACTGTTTTTT
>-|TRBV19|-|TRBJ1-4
CASKPLGSGDLNEKLFF
TGTGCCAGTAAGCCCCTGGGGTCAGGGGACCTTAATGAAAAACTGTTTTTT
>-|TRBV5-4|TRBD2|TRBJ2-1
CASSLDIAGGLNEQFF
TGTGCCAGCAGCTTGGATATAGCGGGGGGGCTGAATGAGCAGTTCTTC
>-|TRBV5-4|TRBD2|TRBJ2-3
CASSPWRGGTDTQYF
TGTGCCAGCAGCCCTTGGCGGGGGGGGACAGATACGCAGTATTTT
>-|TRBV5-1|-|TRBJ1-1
CASRAQQGDTEAFF
TGCGCCAGCAGGGCACAGCAAGGGGACACTGAAGCTTTCTTT
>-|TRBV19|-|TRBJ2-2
CASSMEGGSGTGELFF
TGTGCCAGTAGTATGGAAGGAGGGAGCGGGACCGGGGAGCTGTTTTTT
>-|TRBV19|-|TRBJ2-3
CASLAPKYF
TGTGCCAGCCTAGCACCCAAGTATTTT
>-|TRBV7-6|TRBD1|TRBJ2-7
CASSVRDSSYEQYF
TGTGCCAGCAGCGTCCGGGACAGCTCCTACGAGCAGTACTTC
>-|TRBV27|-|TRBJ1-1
CASRKGDVNTEAFF
TGTGCCAGCAGGAAGGGGGATGTGAACACTGAAGCTTTCTTT
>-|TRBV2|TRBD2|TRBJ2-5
CASRRGTSGGGRGETQYF
TGTGCCAGCCGGAGAGGGACTAGCGGGGGTGGCCGGGGAGAGACCCAGTACTTC
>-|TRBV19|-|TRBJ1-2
CASSEFPGPGGYGYTF
TGTGCCAGTAGTGAGTTCCCGGGCCCCGGCGGCTATGGCTACACCTTC
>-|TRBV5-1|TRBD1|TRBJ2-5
CASKIQTGSQETQYF
TGCGCCAGCAAGATTCAGACAGGGTCCCAAGAGACCCAGTACTTC
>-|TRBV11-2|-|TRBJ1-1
CASSLGRGNTEAFF
TGTGCCAGCAGCTTAGGCAGGGGGAACACTGAAGCTTTCTTT
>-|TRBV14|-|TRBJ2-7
CASSRRGTSSYEQYF
TGTGCCAGCAGCCGTCGGGGCACGAGCTCCTACGAGCAGTACTTC
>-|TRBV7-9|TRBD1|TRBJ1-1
CASSYFRRQGGVGNTEAFF
TGTGCCAGCAGCTACTTCCGCCGACAGGGCGGAGTGGGGAACACTGAAGCTTTCTTT
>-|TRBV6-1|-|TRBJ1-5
CASKDFNQPQHF
TGTGCCAGCAAGGACTTTAATCAGCCCCAGCATTTT
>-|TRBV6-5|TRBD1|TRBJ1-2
CASSEGQDYGYTF
TGTGCCAGCAGTGAGGGACAGGACTATGGCTACACCTTC
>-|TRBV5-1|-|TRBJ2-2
CASSLGLALSTGELFF
TGCGCCAGCAGCTTGGGCCTAGCTCTTTCCACCGGGGAGCTGTTTTTT
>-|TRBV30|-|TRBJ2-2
CAWNRQANTGELFF
TGTGCCTGGAACCGACAGGCGAACACCGGGGAGCTGTTTTTT
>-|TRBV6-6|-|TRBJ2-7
CASSYSGEQYF
TGTGCCAGCAGTTACTCAGGGGAGCAGTACTTC
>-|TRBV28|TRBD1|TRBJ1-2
CASSPGQGTLYTF
TGTGCCAGCAGCCCGGGACAGGGTACTCTCTACACCTTC
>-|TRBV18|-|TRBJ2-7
CASSPGQSYEQYF
TGTGCCAGCTCACCAGGACAGTCCTACGAGCAGTACTTC
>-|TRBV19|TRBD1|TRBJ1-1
CASLMTGSWNTEAFF
TGTGCCAGTCTTATGACAGGGAGTTGGAACACTGAAGCTTTCTTT
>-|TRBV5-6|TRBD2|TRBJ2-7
CASSLQTSGVYEQYF
TGTGCCAGCAGCCTACAGACTAGCGGGGTGTACGAGCAGTACTTC
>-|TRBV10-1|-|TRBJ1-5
CANEPDIGSNQPQHF
TGCGCCAACGAGCCGGACATTGGCAGCAATCAGCCCCAGCATTTT